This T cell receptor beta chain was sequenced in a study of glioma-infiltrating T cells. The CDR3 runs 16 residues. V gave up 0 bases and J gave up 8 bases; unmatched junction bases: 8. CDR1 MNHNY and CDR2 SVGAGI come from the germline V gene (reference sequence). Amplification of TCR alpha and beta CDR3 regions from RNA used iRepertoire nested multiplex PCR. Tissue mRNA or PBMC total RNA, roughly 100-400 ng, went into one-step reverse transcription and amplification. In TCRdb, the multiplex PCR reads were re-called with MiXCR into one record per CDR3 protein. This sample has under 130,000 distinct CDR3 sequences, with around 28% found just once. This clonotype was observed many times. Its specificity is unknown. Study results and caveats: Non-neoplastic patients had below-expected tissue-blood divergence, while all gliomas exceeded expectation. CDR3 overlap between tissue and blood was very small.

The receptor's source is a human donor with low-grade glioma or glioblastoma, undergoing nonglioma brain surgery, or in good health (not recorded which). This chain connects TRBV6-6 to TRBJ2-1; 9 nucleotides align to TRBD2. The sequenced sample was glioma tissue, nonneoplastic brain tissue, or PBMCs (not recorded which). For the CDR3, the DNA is TGTGCCAGCAGTTACTCCTTGCGGGGGGGGACCGATGAGCAGTTCTTC. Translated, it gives CASSYSLRGGTDEQFF.